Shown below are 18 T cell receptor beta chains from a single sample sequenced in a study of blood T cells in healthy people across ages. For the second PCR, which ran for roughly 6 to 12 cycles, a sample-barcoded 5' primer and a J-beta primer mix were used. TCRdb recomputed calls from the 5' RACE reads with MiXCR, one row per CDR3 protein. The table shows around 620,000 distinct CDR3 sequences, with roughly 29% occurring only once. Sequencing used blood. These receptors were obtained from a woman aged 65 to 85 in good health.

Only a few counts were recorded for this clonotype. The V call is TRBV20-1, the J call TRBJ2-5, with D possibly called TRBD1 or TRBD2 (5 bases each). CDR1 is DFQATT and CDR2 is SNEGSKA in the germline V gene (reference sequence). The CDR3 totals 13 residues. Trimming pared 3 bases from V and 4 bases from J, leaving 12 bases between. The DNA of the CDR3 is TGCAGTGCTAGTTCCCCTGGGGGAGAGACCCAGTACTTC. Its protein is CSASSPGGETQYF.

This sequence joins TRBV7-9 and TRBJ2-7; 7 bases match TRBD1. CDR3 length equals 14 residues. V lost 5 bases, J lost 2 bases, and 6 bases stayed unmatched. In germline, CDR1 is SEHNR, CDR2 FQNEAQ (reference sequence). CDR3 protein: CASSKRQGTYEQYF. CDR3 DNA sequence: TGTGCCAGCAGCAAGCGACAGGGCACCTACGAGCAGTACTTC.

The chain's CDR3 is CSARSTYQETQYF. CDR3 coding DNA: TGCAGTGCTAGATCGACTTATCAAGAGACCCAGTACTTC. The V gene is TRBV20-1, the J gene TRBJ2-5; D gene unclear. Trimming shortened V by 2 bases and J by 2 bases, and 9 bases separated the two germline ends. The length of the CDR3 is 13 residues. Per the germline V gene, CDR1 is DFQATT and CDR2 is SNEGSKA (reference sequence).

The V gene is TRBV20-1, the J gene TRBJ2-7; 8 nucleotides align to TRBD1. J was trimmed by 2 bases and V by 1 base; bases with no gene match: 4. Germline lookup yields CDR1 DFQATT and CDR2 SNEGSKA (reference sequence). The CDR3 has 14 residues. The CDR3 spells CSARVRDRPYEQYF. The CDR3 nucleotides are TGCAGTGCTAGAGTCCGGGACAGGCCCTACGAGCAGTACTTC.

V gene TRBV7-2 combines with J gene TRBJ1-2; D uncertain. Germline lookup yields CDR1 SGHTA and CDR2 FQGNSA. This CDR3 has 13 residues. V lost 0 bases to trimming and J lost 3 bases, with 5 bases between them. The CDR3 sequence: CASSLAADYGYTF. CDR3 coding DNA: TGTGCCAGCAGCTTAGCGGCGGACTATGGCTACACCTTC.

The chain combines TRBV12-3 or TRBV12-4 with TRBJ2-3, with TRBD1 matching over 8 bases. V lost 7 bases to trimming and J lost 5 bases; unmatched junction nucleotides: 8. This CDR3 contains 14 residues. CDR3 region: CASTPQGGGDTQYF. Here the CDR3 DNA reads TGTGCCAGCACGCCACAGGGGGGAGGAGATACGCAGTATTTT.

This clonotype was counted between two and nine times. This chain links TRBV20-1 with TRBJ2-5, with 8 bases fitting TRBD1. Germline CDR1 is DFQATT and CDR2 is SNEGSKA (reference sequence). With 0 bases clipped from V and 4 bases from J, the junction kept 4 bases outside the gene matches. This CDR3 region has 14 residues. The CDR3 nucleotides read TGCAGTGCTAGAGAGCCAGGGGGCCGAGAGACCCAGTACTTC. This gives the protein CSAREPGGRETQYF.

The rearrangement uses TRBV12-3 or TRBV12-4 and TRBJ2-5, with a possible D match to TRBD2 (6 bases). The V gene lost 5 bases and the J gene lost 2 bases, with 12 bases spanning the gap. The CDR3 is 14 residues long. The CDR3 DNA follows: TGTGCCAGCAGTCCCAGGGCGGGACAAGAGACCCAGTACTTC. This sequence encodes CASSPRAGQETQYF.

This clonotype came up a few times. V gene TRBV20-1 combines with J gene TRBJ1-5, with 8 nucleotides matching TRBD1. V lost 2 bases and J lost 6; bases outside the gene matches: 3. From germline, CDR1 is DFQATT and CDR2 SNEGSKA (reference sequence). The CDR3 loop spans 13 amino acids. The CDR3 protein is CSARSTGAQPQHF. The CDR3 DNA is TGCAGTGCTAGATCGACAGGGGCTCAGCCCCAGCATTTT.

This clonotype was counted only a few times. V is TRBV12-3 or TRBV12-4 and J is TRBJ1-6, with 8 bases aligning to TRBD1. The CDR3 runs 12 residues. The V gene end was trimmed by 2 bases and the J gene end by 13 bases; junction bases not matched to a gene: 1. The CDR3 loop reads CASSLSGGPLHF. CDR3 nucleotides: TGTGCCAGCAGTTTATCAGGGGGCCCCCTCCACTTT.

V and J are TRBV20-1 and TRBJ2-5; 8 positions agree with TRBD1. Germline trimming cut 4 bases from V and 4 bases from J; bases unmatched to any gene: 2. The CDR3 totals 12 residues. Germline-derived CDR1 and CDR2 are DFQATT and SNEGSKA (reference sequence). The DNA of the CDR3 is TGCAGTGCTATCAGGGGGCGAGAGACCCAGTACTTC. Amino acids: CSAIRGRETQYF.

The CDR3 is CASSSGIAGAMNNEQFF. Here the CDR3 DNA reads TGCGCCAGCAGCAGTGGCATAGCGGGTGCCATGAACAATGAGCAGTTCTTC. This chain uses TRBV4-3 with TRBJ2-1; 7 nucleotides match TRBD2. The CDR3 sequence is 17 residues long. Germline assignment: CDR1 LGHNA and CDR2 YSLEER. With 5 bases clipped from V and 5 bases from J, the junction kept 15 bases outside the gene matches.

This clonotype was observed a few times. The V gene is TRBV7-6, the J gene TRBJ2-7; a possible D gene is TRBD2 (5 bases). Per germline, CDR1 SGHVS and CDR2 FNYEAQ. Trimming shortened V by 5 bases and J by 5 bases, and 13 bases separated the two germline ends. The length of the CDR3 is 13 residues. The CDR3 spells CASSRAGNDEQYF. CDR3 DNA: TGTGCCAGCAGCCGGGCGGGTAACGACGAGCAGTACTTC.

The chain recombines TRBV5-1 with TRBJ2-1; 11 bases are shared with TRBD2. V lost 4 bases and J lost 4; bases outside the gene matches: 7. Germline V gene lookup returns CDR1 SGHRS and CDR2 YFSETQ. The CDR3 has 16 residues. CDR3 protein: CASSPTSGVSYNEQFF. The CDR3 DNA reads TGCGCCAGCAGCCCGACTAGCGGGGTGTCATACAATGAGCAGTTCTTC.

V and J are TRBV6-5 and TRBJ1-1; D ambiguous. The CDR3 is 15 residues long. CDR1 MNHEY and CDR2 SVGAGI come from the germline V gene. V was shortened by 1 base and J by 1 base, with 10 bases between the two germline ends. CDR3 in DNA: TGTGCCAGCAGTTACTACCCGGGCGGGAACACTGAAGCTTTCTTT. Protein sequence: CASSYYPGGNTEAFF.

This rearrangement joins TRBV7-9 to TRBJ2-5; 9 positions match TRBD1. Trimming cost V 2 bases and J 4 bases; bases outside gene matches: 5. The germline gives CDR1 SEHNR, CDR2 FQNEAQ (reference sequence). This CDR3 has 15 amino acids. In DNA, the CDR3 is TGTGCCAGCAGCTTATTACAGGGGGCAAGAGAGACCCAGTACTTC. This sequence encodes CASSLLQGARETQYF.

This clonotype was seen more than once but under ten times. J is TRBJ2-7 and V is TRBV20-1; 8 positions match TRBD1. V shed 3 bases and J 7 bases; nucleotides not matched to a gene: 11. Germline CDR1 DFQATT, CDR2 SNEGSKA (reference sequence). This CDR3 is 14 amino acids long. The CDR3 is CSARPGTGLEEQYF. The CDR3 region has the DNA TGCAGTGCTAGGCCCGGGACAGGCTTGGAGGAGCAGTACTTC.

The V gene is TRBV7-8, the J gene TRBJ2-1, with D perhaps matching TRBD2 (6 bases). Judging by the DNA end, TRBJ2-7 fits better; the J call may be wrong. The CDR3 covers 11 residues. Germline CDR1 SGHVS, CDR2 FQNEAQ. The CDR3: CASGKAGEQYF. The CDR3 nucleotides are TGTGCCAGCGGGAAAGCGGGCGAGCAGTACTTC.